This T cell receptor (beta chain) was profiled in a study of T cell repertoires in cytomegalovirus infection. Points from the study as a whole: Accumulated public TCR beta family frequency recognized individuals carrying CMV together with the relevant HLA. Dominating the ex vivo response were TCR beta clonotypes that were CMV-specific and HLA-C-restricted.

The trim removed 1 base at V and 2 bases at J, leaving 1 base unmatched. Germline-derived CDR1 and CDR2 are SGHDN and FVKESK. The CDR3 covers 14 residues. TCRdb re-derived calls from the reads in MiXCR, one entry per CDR3 protein. This table holds some 940,000 distinct CDR3 sequences, 31% found once. In regard to this clonotype: The antigen is not known.

This chain joins TRBV14 and TRBJ2-7, with 8 bases identical to TRBD2. Sequencing was performed on cultured CD8+ T cells from PBMCs, taken from culture after CMV antigen stimulation. This receptor was identified in a human donor in good health (CMV status not recorded). Some clones in this sample may be carry-over from other donors' samples. CDR3 region: CASSQASGPYEQYF. The CDR3 DNA follows: TGTGCCAGCAGCCAAGCTAGCGGGCCCTACGAGCAGTACTTC.